What follows are 27 T cell receptor beta chains derived from one specimen sequenced in a study of blood T cell repertoires in COVID-19. Clones were read by immunoSEQ multiplex PCR, and TCRdb kept only the in-frame ones, dropping some. Among roughly 200,000 clones, around 80% were seen once, and the ten largest hold roughly 1.3%. The sample taken for sequencing was peripheral blood. Receptor source: a young woman with COVID-19, enrolled during active disease.

CDR3 protein: CASTSDRSAATRFTGELFF. CDR3 sequence (DNA): TGTGCCAGCACTTCAGACCGATCGGCGGCTACGCGGTTCACCGGGGAGCTGTTTTTT. The V gene is TRBV28, the J gene TRBJ2-2; no clear D. V lost 7 bases, J lost 4 bases, and 28 bases lay in between. CDR1 is MDHEN and CDR2 is SYDVKM in the germline V gene. The CDR3 has 19 residues.

This sequence joins TRBV19 and TRBJ2-4; D is undetermined. Trimming left V 2 bases short and J 4 bases short, with 12 bases between. CDR3 length equals 15 residues. In germline, CDR1 is LNHDA, CDR2 SQIVND (reference sequence). DNA of the CDR3: TGTGCCAGTAGTATAAGTAGTCAGGCAAAAAACATTCAGTACTTC. Its translation is CASSISSQAKNIQYF.

The chain recombines TRBV13 with TRBJ2-1; 11 nucleotides match TRBD2. The CDR3 runs 15 residues. The germline gives CDR1 PRHDT, CDR2 FYEKMQ (reference sequence). Trimming took 3 bases from V and 9 from J; bases not matched to a gene: 7. DNA of the CDR3: TGTGCCAGCAGCTTCGCACTAGCGGGAGCTTCTGAGCAGTTCTTC. Translation gives CASSFALAGASEQFF.

The rearrangement joins TRBV5-1 to TRBJ2-5; TRBD1 might be the D (6 bases). Trimming left V 3 bases short and J 4 bases short, with 16 bases between. The germline CDR1 and CDR2 sequences are SGHRS and YFSETQ. The CDR3 is 15 residues long. As DNA, the CDR3 is TGCGCCAGCAGCTCCGCACAGGGAATTGGAGAGACCCAGTACTTC. Translation: CASSSAQGIGETQYF.

The J gene is TRBJ1-1, the V gene TRBV3-1 (or the pseudogene TRBV3-2); a weak D match, TRBD1 (5 bases). Trimming left V 3 bases short and J 1 base short, with 18 bases between. The CDR3 extends over 17 amino acids. CDR1 is LGHDT and CDR2 is YNNKEL in the germline V gene (reference sequence). The CDR3 protein is CASSHKPGAGQNTEAFF. The CDR3 region has the DNA TGTGCCAGCAGCCATAAACCTGGCGCAGGACAGAACACTGAAGCTTTCTTT.

This clone was counted only a few times. CDR3 sequence reads: CASSFLGTGMNPNYGYTF. For the CDR3, the DNA is TGTGCCAGCAGTTTCCTCGGGACAGGGATGAACCCTAACTATGGCTACACCTTC. The chain has TRBV27 and TRBJ1-2, with 9 nucleotides matching TRBD1. With 3 bases clipped from V and 0 bases from J, the junction kept 11 bases outside the gene matches. Germline-derived CDR1 and CDR2 are MNHEY and SMNVEV (reference sequence). The CDR3 extends over 18 amino acids.

The V gene is TRBV6-1, the J gene TRBJ2-5; 7 bases line up with TRBD1. This CDR3 region has 16 residues. Germline lookup yields CDR1 MNHNS and CDR2 SASEGT. J lost 9 bases, V lost 2 bases, and 15 bases had no gene match. In nucleotides, the CDR3 is TGTGCCAGCAGTGAACTGCGTCCCATGACAGGGTTCCCCCAGTACTTC. Translation gives CASSELRPMTGFPQYF.

This clone was found a few times. The V and J genes are TRBV2 and TRBJ2-1; maybe TRBD1 (7 bases). This CDR3 spans 15 amino acids. V was trimmed by 7 bases and J by 6 bases, leaving 19 bases between them. Germline V gene lookup returns CDR1 SNHLY and CDR2 FYNNEI. CDR3 coding DNA: TGTGCCAGCAATCGGGGGCAGGGGGAAGGCAATGAGCAGTTCTTC. Protein: CASNRGQGEGNEQFF.

The V gene is TRBV9, the J gene TRBJ2-7; D may be TRBD1 (6 bases). Trimming removed 6 bases from V and 4 bases from J, with 14 bases in between. The CDR3 contains 13 residues. Germline-derived CDR1 and CDR2 are SGDLS and YYNGEE. The CDR3 sequence: CASNKDSSYEQYF. In DNA, the CDR3 is TGTGCCAGCAATAAGGACAGTTCGTACGAGCAGTACTTC.

This clone was found once. The chain has TRBV5-6 and TRBJ2-3; no clear D. Trimming shortened V by 0 bases and J by 2 bases, and 13 bases separated the two germline ends. Per germline, CDR1 SGHDT and CDR2 YYEEEE. The CDR3 is 16 amino acids. CDR3 sequence reads: CASSLGFPTNTDTQYF. CDR3 DNA: TGTGCCAGCAGCTTGGGGTTCCCTACTAACACAGATACGCAGTATTTT.

This chain uses TRBV5-4 with TRBJ1-1, with 10 bases aligning to TRBD1. Germline V gives CDR1 SGHNT, CDR2 YYREEE (reference sequence). The V gene end was trimmed by 4 bases and the J gene end by 4 bases; junction bases not matched to a gene: 7. The CDR3 runs to 15 residues. CDR3 amino acids: CASSLATGGLTEAFF. As DNA, the CDR3 is TGTGCCAGCAGCCTCGCGACAGGGGGCCTCACTGAAGCTTTCTTT.

This clone was detected once. The chain carries TRBV18 and TRBJ1-3, with D possibly matching TRBD1 (5 bases). Germline V gene lookup returns CDR1 KGHSH and CDR2 LQKENI. The CDR3 runs to 17 residues. The V and J ends lost 3 bases and 0 bases respectively, with 15 bases between them. As DNA, the CDR3 is TGTGCCAGCTCACCGGGGCAGGGTCGTCTCTCTGGAAACACCATATATTTT. Amino acid sequence: CASSPGQGRLSGNTIYF.

V and J are TRBV27 and TRBJ2-1; 8 bases match TRBD2. Germline V gene data show CDR1 as MNHEY and CDR2 as SMNVEV (reference sequence). V lost 0 bases, J lost 7 bases, and 17 bases stayed unmatched. This CDR3 has 19 amino acids. CDR3 loop: CASSLSPSRSGGAGNEQFF. Here the CDR3 DNA reads TGTGCCAGCAGTTTATCGCCTAGTAGGTCCGGGGGGGCCGGTAATGAGCAGTTCTTC.

The chain has TRBV29-1 and TRBJ1-2, with 7 bases identical to TRBD1. The germline V gene has CDR1 SQVTM and CDR2 ANQGSEA. The J segment lost 10 bases and the V segment lost 7 bases, leaving 15 bases of the junction unmatched. The CDR3 runs 13 residues. The CDR3 spells CSARGGTANYYTF. The CDR3 DNA sequence: TGCAGCGCCCGTGGAGGGACAGCAAATTACTACACCTTC.

The rearrangement joins TRBV19 to TRBJ1-1; 8 nucleotides align to TRBD1. CDR3 length: 14 residues. Germline V gene sequence: CDR1 LNHDA, CDR2 SQIVND (reference sequence). V trimming: 8 bases; J trimming: 1 base; junction bases outside the gene matches: 6. CDR3: CASSTDRANTEAFF. The CDR3 DNA follows: TGTGCCAGTTCGACGGACAGGGCGAACACTGAAGCTTTCTTT.

V usage is TRBV5-1 and J usage is TRBJ2-5; D remains unclear. The CDR3 consists of 13 residues. Trimming cost V 1 base and J 2 bases, with 6 bases left between them. The germline V gene encodes CDR1 SGHRS and CDR2 YFSETQ. In DNA form, the CDR3 reads TGCGCCAGCAGCTTGACAGCTCAAGAGACCCAGTACTTC. It specifies CASSLTAQETQYF.

The chain carries TRBV19 and TRBJ2-6; tentative D call: TRBD1 (5 bases). V was pared by 3 bases and J by 9 bases, with 12 bases between. This CDR3 is 14 amino acids long. Germline V gene data show CDR1 as LNHDA and CDR2 as SQIVND (reference sequence). The CDR3 spells CASSMGQGDNVLTF. The CDR3 DNA reads TGTGCCAGTAGTATGGGCCAGGGTGACAACGTCCTGACTTTC.

The chain is built from TRBV14 and TRBJ2-3; D is unclear. CDR1 SGHDN and CDR2 FVKESK come from the germline V gene. The length of the CDR3 is 13 residues. Between the trimmed V and J ends, which lost 4 bases and 6 bases, there was a span of 11 bases. CDR3 sequence (DNA): TGTGCCAGCAGCCTGGCCGGGTCTGATACGCAGTATTTT. This codes for CASSLAGSDTQYF.

The J gene is TRBJ1-3, the V gene TRBV5-1, with 7 bases lining up with TRBD1. Germline V gene sequence: CDR1 SGHRS, CDR2 YFSETQ. V lost 4 bases, J lost 0 bases, and 10 bases stayed unmatched. The CDR3 spans 17 residues. DNA of the CDR3: TGCGCCAGCAGCGAGACCCCGACAGGGAGCTCTGGAAACACCATATATTTT. Its translation is CASSETPTGSSGNTIYF.

The CDR3 here is CASSPEGAFGEKLFF. The CDR3 coding sequence is TGTGCCAGCAGCCCCGAAGGGGCGTTTGGTGAAAAACTGTTTTTT. The chain joins TRBV7-2 to TRBJ1-4, with D possibly being TRBD1 (5 bases). This CDR3 contains 15 residues. Germline V CDR1 and CDR2: SGHTA, FQGNSA. Trimming pared 5 bases from V and 7 bases from J, leaving 17 bases between.

This sequence joins TRBV7-9 and TRBJ2-3, with D tentatively TRBD1 (6 bases). Looked up from germline, CDR1 is SEHNR and CDR2 is FQNEAQ (reference sequence). The V end lost 5 bases, the J end lost 7 bases, and 13 bases lay between the germline ends. CDR3 length: 13 residues. Here the CDR3 reads CASSPDSSYTQYF. The DNA of the CDR3 is TGTGCCAGCAGCCCGGACAGTTCTTATACGCAGTATTTT.

The rearrangement joins TRBV7-8 to TRBJ1-5; perhaps TRBD1 as D (6 bases). CDR1 is SGHVS, CDR2 FQNEAQ, per germline. V lost 0 bases to trimming and J lost 1 base, with 7 bases between them. The length of the CDR3 is 15 residues. CDR3 bases: TGTGCCAGCAGCTTAGCAGGGGGAAGCAATCAGCCCCAGCATTTT. It yields the protein CASSLAGGSNQPQHF.

V gene TRBV27 combines with J gene TRBJ1-5; TRBD1 matches at 10 bases. The V and J ends lost 3 bases and 6 bases, in that order; junction bases with no gene match: 5. Germline V gene lookup returns CDR1 MNHEY and CDR2 SMNVEV (reference sequence). The CDR3 sequence is 15 residues long. The CDR3 here is CASSLMGDRGQPQHF. The CDR3, as DNA: TGTGCCAGCAGTTTGATGGGGGACAGGGGTCAGCCCCAGCATTTT.

The chain is built from TRBV5-1 and TRBJ1-3, with 9 bases identical to TRBD1. V was clipped by 4 bases and J by 4 bases; unmatched bases: 9. Germline V gene lookup returns CDR1 SGHRS and CDR2 YFSETQ. The CDR3 has 16 residues. This CDR3 reads CASSPGGQGTGNTIYF. The CDR3 nucleotides are TGCGCCAGCAGCCCTGGAGGACAGGGGACCGGAAACACCATATATTTT.

The V gene is TRBV7-9, the J gene TRBJ1-2; a weak D match, TRBD1 (5 bases). Germline CDR1 and CDR2: SEHNR and FQNEAQ (reference sequence). The CDR3 covers 11 residues. Trimming removed 7 bases at V and 7 bases at J, with 10 bases between. CDR3 sequence (DNA): TGTGCCAGCATTGACAGCCGTGGCTACACCTTC. As protein: CASIDSRGYTF.

The rearrangement links TRBV6-5 to TRBJ1-5; the D is unclear. The CDR3 spans 12 residues. V lost 6 bases and J lost 9, with 12 bases in between. Germline CDR1 reads MNHEY; CDR2 reads SVGAGI. CDR3 protein: CASSPDAGPQHF. CDR3 in DNA: TGTGCCAGCAGCCCGGACGCGGGGCCCCAGCATTTT.

The chain has TRBV2 and TRBJ1-2; no clear D gene. The germline V gene encodes CDR1 SNHLY and CDR2 FYNNEI. Trimming pared 6 bases from V and 3 bases from J, leaving 11 bases between. This CDR3 spans 13 amino acids. This chain's CDR3 is CASRERSDYGYTF. The CDR3 nucleotides read TGTGCCAGCAGGGAACGTTCGGACTATGGCTACACCTTC.